The 21 T cell receptor beta chains below were found in one sample sequenced in a study of blood T cell repertoires in COVID-19. The assay was immunoSEQ multiplex PCR, and TCRdb's table has in-frame clones only and misses some. The sample lists about 180,000 clones, roughly nine tenths seen once, with about 20% in the top ten. The sequencing sample was made of peripheral blood. The receptors were gathered from a man aged 70-80 years with active or convalescent COVID-19.

In its sample, this clone was seen a few times. V gene TRBV10-3 combines with J gene TRBJ1-4, with D possibly matching TRBD1 (5 bases). The CDR3 spans 13 residues. The germline gives CDR1 ENHRY, CDR2 SYGVKD. V gave up 6 bases and J gave up 5 bases, with 10 bases separating them. The CDR3 coding sequence is TGTGCCATCAGCTACGACAGCAATGAAAAACTGTTTTTT. This codes for CAISYDSNEKLFF.

This chain connects TRBV14 to TRBJ2-7, with a weak D call TRBD2 (5 bases). V was clipped by 3 bases and J by 4 bases, with 10 bases between them. Per the germline V gene, CDR1 is SGHDN and CDR2 is FVKESK. The CDR3 has 13 amino acids. The CDR3 spells CASSHSGSYEQYF. CDR3 DNA: TGTGCCAGCAGCCATTCGGGGTCATACGAGCAGTACTTC.

This sequence joins TRBV14 and TRBJ1-1; D call uncertain. V lost 3 bases, J lost 1 base, and 9 bases lay in between. CDR3 length equals 14 residues. Germline V gene data show CDR1 as SGHDN and CDR2 as FVKESK. CDR3 sequence (DNA): TGTGCCAGCAGCCATGGCTGGTCGAACACTGAAGCTTTCTTT. Its translation is CASSHGWSNTEAFF.

This chain connects TRBV6-6 to TRBJ1-1; unclear D gene. V lost 0 bases to trimming and J lost 0 bases, with 11 bases between them. CDR3 length: 16 residues. Germline values: CDR1 MNHNY, CDR2 SVGAGI (reference sequence). CDR3 sequence reads: CASSYSYSVMNTEAFF. CDR3 nucleotides: TGTGCCAGCAGTTACTCGTATTCAGTAATGAACACTGAAGCTTTCTTT.

The chain couples TRBV7-6 to TRBJ1-3; D not certain. CDR3 length: 17 residues. The V gene's germline CDR1 is SGHVS and CDR2 FNYEAQ. Between the trimmed V and J ends, which lost 5 bases and 1 base, there was a span of 18 bases. The CDR3 sequence: CASSKESPVQSGNTIYF. CDR3 coding DNA: TGTGCCAGCAGCAAGGAGTCCCCCGTTCAGTCTGGAAACACCATATATTTT.

This chain links TRBV27 with TRBJ1-1, with D perhaps TRBD1 (5 bases). The germline V gene has CDR1 MNHEY and CDR2 SMNVEV (reference sequence). The CDR3 has 13 residues. The V gene lost 11 bases and the J gene lost 3 bases, with 16 bases spanning the gap. CDR3 in DNA: TGTGCCTCAACACGGGGGTACGACACTGAAGCTTTCTTT. As protein: CASTRGYDTEAFF.

This clone was counted at least ten times. V is TRBV30 and J is TRBJ2-7, with D unclear. This CDR3 is built from 13 residues. V shed 2 bases and J shed 7 bases, with 15 bases lying between them. The germline V gene encodes CDR1 GTSNPN and CDR2 SVGIG (reference sequence). The CDR3 region is CAWSTPTPREQYF. The CDR3 coding sequence is TGTGCCTGGAGTACCCCTACCCCGAGAGAGCAGTACTTC.

The chain recombines TRBV2 with TRBJ1-2, with D perhaps matching TRBD1 (6 bases). This CDR3 has 13 residues. Trimming left V 5 bases short and J 2 bases short, with 9 bases between. The V gene's germline CDR1 is SNHLY and CDR2 FYNNEI. The CDR3 region is CASSRDTNYGYTF. Here the CDR3 DNA reads TGTGCCAGCAGTCGGGACACCAACTATGGCTACACCTTC.

The chain uses TRBV14 and TRBJ2-5, with TRBD1 matching 8 bases. The germline V gene has CDR1 SGHDN and CDR2 FVKESK. The V gene end was trimmed by 1 base and the J gene end by 1 base; junction bases not matched to a gene: 2. This CDR3 is 15 amino acids long. The CDR3 protein is CASSQVRGPQETQYF. The CDR3, as DNA: TGTGCCAGCAGCCAAGTCAGGGGGCCCCAAGAGACCCAGTACTTC.

The V and J genes are TRBV2 and TRBJ1-1, with TRBD1 matching over 9 bases. Germline CDR1 is SNHLY and CDR2 is FYNNEI. Germline trimming cut 6 bases from V and 7 bases from J; bases unmatched to any gene: 6. This CDR3 spans 13 amino acids. The CDR3, as DNA: TGTGCCAGCAGGGGGACAGGGCGGGGTGAAGCTTTCTTT. Translated, it gives CASRGTGRGEAFF.

The chain has TRBV28 and TRBJ2-5; 7 nucleotides line up with TRBD2. The CDR3 is 15 amino acids. V was clipped by 3 bases and J by 0 bases; unmatched bases: 4. Germline V CDR1 and CDR2: MDHEN, SYDVKM. The CDR3 region is CASSFGGGYQETQYF. The DNA of the CDR3 is TGTGCCAGCAGTTTTGGGGGGGGGTACCAAGAGACCCAGTACTTC. Looking up the rest from reference TRBV28 and TRBJ2-5 gives the full variable domain: DVKVTQSSRYLVKRTGEKVFLECVQDMDHENMFWYRQDPGLGLRLIYFSYDVKMKEKGDIPEGYSVSREKKERFSLILESASTNQTSMYLCASSFGGGYQETQYFGPGTRLLVL.

The genes are TRBV19 and TRBJ2-1; a possible D gene is TRBD2 (6 bases). The V gene lost 5 bases and the J gene lost 8 bases, with 19 bases spanning the gap. This CDR3 contains 15 residues. Looked up from germline, CDR1 is LNHDA and CDR2 is SQIVND (reference sequence). The CDR3 loop reads CASSPGGSGEDEQFF. Here the CDR3 DNA reads TGTGCCAGTAGTCCGGGTGGGTCGGGGGAAGATGAGCAGTTCTTC.

The chain uses TRBV5-6 and TRBJ2-7, with D hard to call. Germline assignment: CDR1 SGHDT and CDR2 YYEEEE. The CDR3 has 13 amino acids. With 1 base removed from V and 1 base from J, the gap between germline ends came to 6 bases. CDR3 loop: CASSLYSSYEQYF. For the CDR3, the DNA is TGTGCCAGCAGCTTGTACAGTTCCTACGAGCAGTACTTC. The full variable domain, in which reference TRBV5-6 and TRBJ2-7 provide the parts outside the CDR3, is DAGVTQSPTHLIKTRGQQVTLRCSPKSGHDTVSWYQQALGQGPQFIFQYYEEEERQRGNFPDRFSGHQFPNYSSELNVNALLLGDSALYLCASSLYSSYEQYFGPGTRLTVT.

This clone turned up a few times. The rearrangement links TRBV5-1 to TRBJ1-3; D not certain. The germline V and J ends were trimmed by 5 bases and 2 bases, with 14 bases remaining between them. CDR3 length equals 15 residues. CDR1 is SGHRS, CDR2 YFSETQ, per germline. CDR3 amino acids: CASSTGRQAGNTIYF. The CDR3 DNA is TGCGCCAGCAGTACCGGAAGGCAGGCTGGAAACACCATATATTTT. Based on the CDR3 plus reference TRBV5-1 and TRBJ1-3, the full variable domain is KAGVTQTPRYLIKTRGQQVTLSCSPISGHRSVSWYQQTPGQGLQFLFEYFSETQRNKGNFPGRFSGRQFSNSRSEMNVSTLELGDSALYLCASSTGRQAGNTIYFGEGSWLTVV.

This clone was detected once. V and J are TRBV2 and TRBJ2-7, with a weak D call TRBD1 (6 bases). Germline loops: CDR1 SNHLY, CDR2 FYNNEI. The CDR3 consists of 14 residues. V was shortened by 3 bases and J by 4 bases, with 13 bases between the two germline ends. The CDR3 region has the DNA TGTGCCAGCAGTGACTGGACAGTCCCTTACGAGCAGTACTTC. Amino acid sequence: CASSDWTVPYEQYF.

The chain joins TRBV6-6 to TRBJ1-1, with D hard to call. CDR3 length equals 15 residues. The germline V and J ends were trimmed by 5 bases and 0 bases, with 13 bases remaining between them. The germline CDR1 and CDR2 sequences are MNHNY and SVGAGI (reference sequence). The CDR3 region has the DNA TGTGCCAGCAGTCCCCACACGAGGATGAACACTGAAGCTTTCTTT. The encoded protein is CASSPHTRMNTEAFF.

The CDR3 loop reads CASITDRGLSGNTIYF. In DNA, the CDR3 is TGTGCCAGCATTACCGACAGGGGGCTTTCTGGAAACACCATATATTTT. This chain uses TRBV2 with TRBJ1-3; 10 nucleotides agree with TRBD1. Unmatched junction bases numbered 7, after V lost 7 bases and J lost 1 base. This CDR3 has 16 residues. Germline V gene lookup returns CDR1 SNHLY and CDR2 FYNNEI.

This clone was seen a few times. This rearrangement joins TRBV15 to TRBJ1-2; D call uncertain. Germline V gene data show CDR1 as LNHNV and CDR2 as YYDKDF (reference sequence). V was trimmed by 1 base and J by 0 bases, leaving 18 bases between them. The length of the CDR3 is 18 residues. The CDR3, as DNA: TGTGCCACCAGCAGAGCCCTCCGGACTATGACAACTAACTATGGCTACACCTTC. As protein: CATSRALRTMTTNYGYTF.

The rearrangement uses TRBV7-2 and TRBJ1-2; no firm D call. This CDR3 has 14 amino acids. Germline assignment: CDR1 SGHTA and CDR2 FQGNSA. Trimming took 1 base from V and 1 from J, leaving 7 bases between them. The CDR3 DNA is TGTGCCAGCAGCTTAGGGGCAGATAACTATGGCTACACCTTC. It is translated as CASSLGADNYGYTF.

The rearrangement joins TRBV6-6 to TRBJ2-5, with TRBD1 matching over 9 bases. From germline, CDR1 is MNHNY and CDR2 SVGAGI (reference sequence). After removal of 2 bases from V and 5 bases from J, the junction contained 3 bases not matched to a gene. The CDR3 contains 14 residues. CDR3 DNA sequence: TGTGCCAGCAGTTACACAGGGGGCGGTGAGACCCAGTACTTC. Translated: CASSYTGGGETQYF.

V gene TRBV6-6 combines with J gene TRBJ1-5; no clear D. The CDR3 loop spans 13 amino acids. V gave up 8 bases and J gave up 4 bases, with 12 bases separating them. The germline gives CDR1 MNHNY, CDR2 SVGAGI (reference sequence). CDR3 in DNA: TGTGCCAGCGTGAGGGTACGTAATCAGCCCCAGCATTTT. It codes for CASVRVRNQPQHF.